The entry below describes one T cell receptor (beta chain). This clone's antigen is unknown. One base away there is no much larger clone; base qualities are not given. The CDR3 has 14 amino acids, counting the end cysteine and phenylalanine. Only the CDR3 DNA stays, 42 bases, in frame from base 1. Compared with germline, V lacks 2 bases and J lacks 5 bases; bases without a gene match: 5. Via the germline V gene (reference sequence), CDR1 is MNHEY and CDR2 SMNVEV. High-throughput TCRbeta CDR3 sequencing of frozen genomic DNA was performed by immunoSEQ, with PCR amplification, mapping, bias correction and internal controls included. In the source study's methods: Productive rearrangements were retained, and unique TCRbeta sequences were defined by the CDR3 nucleotide sequence together with the V and J gene. For a sequence to be called donor-reactive, it needed a frequency of at least 0.01% and at least 5-fold expansion in CFSE-low cells compared with unstimulated pre-transplant cells. Minimum frequency thresholds were set for each subject on the basis of the unstimulated sample with the lowest template count, so that a detection power of at least 90% was ensured. Jensen-Shannon divergence between the top 1000 TCRbeta sequences post- versus pre-transplant served as the measure of repertoire turnover. Changes in detection of donor-reactive sequences were assessed with two-sided Fisher's exact tests. Held by TCRdb, this immuneACCESS table contains in-frame sequences only and omits some clones. Under half of the omission traces to an unresolved V gene where checked; the cause of the rest is unknown. The DNA was the basis for D and trimming; V, J and clone size are from that table. The sample table contains roughly 100,000 clones; only one count was recorded for about 88% of them. Approximately 3% of the sample comes from the top ten.

Thawed unstimulated PBMCs were stained for CD3, CD4 and CD8 and FACS-sorted into CD3+CD4+ and CD3+CD8+ populations. Randomization to immunosuppression withdrawal applied to every one of the 8 studied subjects. The Qiagen DNeasy Blood and Tissue Kit was used to isolate genomic DNA. This entry is derived from a study of T cell clones after liver transplantation (dated 2019 in TCRdb). With regard to the full study: The samples were obtained from ITN030ST, a randomized trial that attempted immunosuppression withdrawal within 2 years after liver transplantation. Third party-reactive TCRbeta sequences from pre-transplant MLRs were also identified as an antigen-independent comparator for donor-reactive sequences. Tolerance was defined as complete immunosuppression withdrawal for at least one year with no rise in liver enzymes beyond twice the upper limit of normal. Three of the eight recipients were HCV-positive; the others were transplanted for non-autoimmune, non-viral indications. No induction therapy was given to the subjects, and standard immunosuppression was administered until randomization at 12-24 months post-transplant. Blood samples were collected pre-transplant, then pre-randomization ahead of withdrawal, and finally post-randomization once withdrawal had either been completed or failed. Donor-reactive T cell clones were identified by TCRbeta sequencing following a pre-transplant mixed lymphocyte reaction and were subsequently tracked in post-transplant blood. A cohort of 8 liver transplant recipients was studied, of whom 3 were classified as tolerant and 5 as non-tolerant. General findings and caveats noted by the study authors: Donor-reactive sequences decreased more than third party-reactive sequences, which suggests partial antigen-specific deletion that was not related to withdrawal success. Since no allograft tissue specimens were available, donor-reactive T cells may have migrated into the graft instead of being deleted. When repertoire turnover was taken into account, detection of donor-reactive sequences was significantly reduced in 7 of 8 subjects for CD4 and in 8 of 8 subjects for CD8. In two subjects, low numbers of available donor cells limited the measurable donor-reactive repertoire. Conclusions were preliminary, limited by small, heterogeneous patient numbers and non-standardized post-transplant time points. A significant post-transplant decrease in circulating donor-reactive CD4 TCRbeta sequences was observed in 5 of 8 subjects, irrespective of tolerance or HCV status.

This sample comprised CD4+ T cells from blood, obtained approximately 45 months after liver transplant. This clonotype was obtained from a human patient who received a liver transplant. Once a transplant has taken place, some T cells may be donor derived. The rearranged chain carries TRBV27 and TRBJ2-5; 7 middle bases align to TRBD1. The DNA sequence is TGTGCCAGCAGTTTAAGGGGGCCGGAGGAGACCCAGTACTTC. Its product reads: CASSLRGPEETQYF.